This entry features one T cell receptor beta chain sequence. Primers used in a second PCR of roughly 7 to 11 cycles were a sample-barcoded 5' primer and a J-beta primer mix. A single record per CDR3 protein comes from TCRdb applying MiXCR to the 5' RACE reads. This sample yields about 760,000 distinct CDR3 sequences, of which around 25% are seen a single time; more than 8.5% belongs to the top ten. The data originate from a study of blood T cells in healthy people across ages. Extractions gave at least 6 micrograms of total RNA per sample. CDR3 length equals 16 residues. V gave up 0 bases and J gave up 5 bases, with 16 bases separating them. Germline-derived CDR1 and CDR2 are SGHDN and FVKESK. This sample also appeared in a second study, on T cells of mothers and their children. That report notes: Every mother supplied over 9.5 million TCR beta CDR3 reads and every child a few million.

The source of this sequence is a boy younger than 18 in good health. Sequenced input: blood. The chain links TRBV14 to TRBJ1-1, with D tentatively TRBD1 (6 bases). CDR3 sequence (DNA): TGTGCCAGCAGCCAAGATTGGGCAGGGGTCCCGACTGAAGCTTTCTTT. Amino acids: CASSQDWAGVPTEAFF.